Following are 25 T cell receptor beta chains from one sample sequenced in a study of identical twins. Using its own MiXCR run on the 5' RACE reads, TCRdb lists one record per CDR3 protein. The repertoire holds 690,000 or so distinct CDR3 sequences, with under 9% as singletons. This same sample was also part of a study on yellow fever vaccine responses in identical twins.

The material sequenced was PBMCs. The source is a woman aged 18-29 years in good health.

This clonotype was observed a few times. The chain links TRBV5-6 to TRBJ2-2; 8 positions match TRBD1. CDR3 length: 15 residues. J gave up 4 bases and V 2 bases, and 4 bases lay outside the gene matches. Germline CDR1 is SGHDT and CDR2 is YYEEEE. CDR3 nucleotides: TGTGCCAGCAGCTTCCAGGGGGCGGGCACCGGGGAGCTGTTTTTT. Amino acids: CASSFQGAGTGELFF.

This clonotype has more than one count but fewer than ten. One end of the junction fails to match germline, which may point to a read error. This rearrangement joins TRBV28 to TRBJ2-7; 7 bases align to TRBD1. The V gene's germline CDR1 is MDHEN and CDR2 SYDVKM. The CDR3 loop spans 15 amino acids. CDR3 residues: CASSSPTGLSHEQYF. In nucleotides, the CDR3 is TGTGCCAGCAGTTCCCCGACAGGGCTCTCCCACGAGCAGTACTTC.

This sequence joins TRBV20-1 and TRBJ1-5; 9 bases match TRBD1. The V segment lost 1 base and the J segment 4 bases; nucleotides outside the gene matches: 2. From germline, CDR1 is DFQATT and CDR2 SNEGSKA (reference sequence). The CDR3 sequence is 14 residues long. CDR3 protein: CSARGGTGNQPQHF. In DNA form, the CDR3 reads TGCAGTGCTAGAGGCGGGACAGGGAATCAGCCCCAGCATTTT.

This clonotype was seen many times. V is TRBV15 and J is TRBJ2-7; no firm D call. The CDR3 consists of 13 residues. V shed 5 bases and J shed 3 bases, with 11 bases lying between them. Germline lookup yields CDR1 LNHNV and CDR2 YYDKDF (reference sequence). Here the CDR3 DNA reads TGTGCCACCAGCCTCCGAACCGACTACGAGCAGTACTTC. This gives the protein CATSLRTDYEQYF.

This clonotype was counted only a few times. DNA for the CDR3: TGCAGTGCCCTAGCCCGGGGACAGGGAAGGCCCAATGAGCAGTTCTTC. Translation: CSALARGQGRPNEQFF. V is TRBV20-1 and J is TRBJ2-1; 9 nucleotides match TRBD1. V dropped 6 bases and J dropped 6; count of bases not matched to a gene: 15. CDR1 is DFQATT and CDR2 is SNEGSKA in the germline V gene (reference sequence). The CDR3 spans 16 residues.

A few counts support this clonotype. CDR3 in DNA: TGTGCCAGCAGCTTCCTCCACGAGCAGTACTTC. Translated: CASSFLHEQYF. This chain joins TRBV7-2 and TRBJ2-7; D remains ambiguous. CDR3 length: 11 residues. V gave up 3 bases and J gave up 5 bases, with 5 bases separating them. Germline V lookup: CDR1 SGHTA, CDR2 FQGNSA.

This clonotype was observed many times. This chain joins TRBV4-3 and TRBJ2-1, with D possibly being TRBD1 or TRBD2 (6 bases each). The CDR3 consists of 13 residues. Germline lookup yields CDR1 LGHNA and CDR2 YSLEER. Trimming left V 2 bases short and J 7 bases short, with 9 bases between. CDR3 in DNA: TGCGCCAGCAGCCAACTAGGGGGGAATGAGCAGTTCTTC. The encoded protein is CASSQLGGNEQFF.

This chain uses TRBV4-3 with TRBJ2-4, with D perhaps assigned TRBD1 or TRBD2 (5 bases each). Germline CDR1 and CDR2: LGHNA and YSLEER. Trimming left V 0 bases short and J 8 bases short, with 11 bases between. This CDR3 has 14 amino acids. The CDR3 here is CASSQESRGHIQYF. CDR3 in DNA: TGCGCCAGCAGCCAAGAGAGTAGGGGACACATTCAGTACTTC.

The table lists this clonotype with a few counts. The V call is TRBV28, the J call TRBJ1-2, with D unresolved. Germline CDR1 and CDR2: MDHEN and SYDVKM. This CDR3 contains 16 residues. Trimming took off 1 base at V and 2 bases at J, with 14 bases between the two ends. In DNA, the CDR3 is TGTGCCAGCAGTTTATATATGCCCCAGGCAAACTATGGCTACACCTTC. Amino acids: CASSLYMPQANYGYTF.

CDR3 DNA sequence: TGTGCCAGCTCATCAGGAATAGCCGGGGGCAATGAGCAGTTCTTC. Translating gives CASSSGIAGGNEQFF. This chain joins TRBV18 and TRBJ2-1; maybe TRBD2 (6 bases). Germline V gene lookup returns CDR1 KGHSH and CDR2 LQKENI. The CDR3 is 15 amino acids. V was cut by 5 bases and J by 6 bases, with 17 bases left in between.

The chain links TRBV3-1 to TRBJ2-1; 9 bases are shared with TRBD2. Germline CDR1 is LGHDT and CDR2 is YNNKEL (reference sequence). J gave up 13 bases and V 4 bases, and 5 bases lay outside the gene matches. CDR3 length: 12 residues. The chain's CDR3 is CASSPLAGSQFF. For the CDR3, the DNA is TGTGCCAGCAGCCCCCTAGCGGGGTCTCAGTTCTTC.

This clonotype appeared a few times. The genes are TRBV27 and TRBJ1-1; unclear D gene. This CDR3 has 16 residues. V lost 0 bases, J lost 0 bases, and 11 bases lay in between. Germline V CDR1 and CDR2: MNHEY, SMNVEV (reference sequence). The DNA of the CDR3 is TGTGCCAGCAGTTTATCGGCCTTTAAAGTGAACACTGAAGCTTTCTTT. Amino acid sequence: CASSLSAFKVNTEAFF.

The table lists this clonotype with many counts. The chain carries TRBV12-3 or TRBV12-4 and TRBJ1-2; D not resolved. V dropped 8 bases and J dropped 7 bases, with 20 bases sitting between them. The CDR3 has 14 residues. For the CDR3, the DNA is TGTGCCAGCGCCCTTCGCCCGACGGGTTCTGGCTACACCTTC. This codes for CASALRPTGSGYTF.

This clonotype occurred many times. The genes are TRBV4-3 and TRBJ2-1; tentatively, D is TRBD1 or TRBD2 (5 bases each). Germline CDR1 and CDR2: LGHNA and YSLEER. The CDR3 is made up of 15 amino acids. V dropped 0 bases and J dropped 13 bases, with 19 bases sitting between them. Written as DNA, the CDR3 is TGCGCCAGCAGCCAAGATCTTGGAGATGAGGGACCACAGTTCTTC. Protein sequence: CASSQDLGDEGPQFF.

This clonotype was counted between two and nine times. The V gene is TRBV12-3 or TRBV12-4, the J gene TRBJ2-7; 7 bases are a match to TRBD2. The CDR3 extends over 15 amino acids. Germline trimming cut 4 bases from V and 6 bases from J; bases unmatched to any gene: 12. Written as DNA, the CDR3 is TGTGCCAGCAGTTGGGTGGGAGGGGTGAGCCTCGAGCAGTACTTC. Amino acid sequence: CASSWVGGVSLEQYF.

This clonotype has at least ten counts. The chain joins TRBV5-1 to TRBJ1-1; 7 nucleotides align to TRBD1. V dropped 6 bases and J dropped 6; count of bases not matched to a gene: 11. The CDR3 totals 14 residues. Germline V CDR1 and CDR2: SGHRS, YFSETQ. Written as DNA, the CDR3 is TGCGCCAGCACCGAATCGACAGGGCGATCTGAAGCTTTCTTT. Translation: CASTESTGRSEAFF.

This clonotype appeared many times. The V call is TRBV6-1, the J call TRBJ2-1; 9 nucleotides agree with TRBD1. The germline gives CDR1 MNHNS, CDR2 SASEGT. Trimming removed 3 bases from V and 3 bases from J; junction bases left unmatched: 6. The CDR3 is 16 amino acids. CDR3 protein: CASSDEVTGGYNEQFF. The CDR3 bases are TGTGCCAGCAGTGACGAGGTGACAGGGGGCTACAATGAGCAGTTCTTC.

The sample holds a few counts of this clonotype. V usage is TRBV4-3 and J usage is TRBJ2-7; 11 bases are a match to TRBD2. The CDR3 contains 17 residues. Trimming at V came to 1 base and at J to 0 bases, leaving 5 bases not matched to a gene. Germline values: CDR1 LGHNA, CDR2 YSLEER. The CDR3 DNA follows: TGCGCCAGCAGCCAAGGGACCGGGACTAGCGGCTCCTACGAGCAGTACTTC. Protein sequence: CASSQGTGTSGSYEQYF.

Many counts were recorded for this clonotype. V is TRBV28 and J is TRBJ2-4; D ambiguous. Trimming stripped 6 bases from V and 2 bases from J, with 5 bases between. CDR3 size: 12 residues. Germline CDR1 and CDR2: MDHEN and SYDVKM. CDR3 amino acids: CASSLSKNIQYF. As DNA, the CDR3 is TGTGCCAGCAGCCTCTCCAAAAACATTCAGTACTTC.

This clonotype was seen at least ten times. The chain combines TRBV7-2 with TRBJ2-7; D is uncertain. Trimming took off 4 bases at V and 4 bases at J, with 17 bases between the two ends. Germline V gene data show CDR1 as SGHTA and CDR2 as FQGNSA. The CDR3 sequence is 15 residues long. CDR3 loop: CASSSYPGLSYEQYF. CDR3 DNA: TGTGCCAGCAGCTCATACCCCGGGTTGAGTTACGAGCAGTACTTC.

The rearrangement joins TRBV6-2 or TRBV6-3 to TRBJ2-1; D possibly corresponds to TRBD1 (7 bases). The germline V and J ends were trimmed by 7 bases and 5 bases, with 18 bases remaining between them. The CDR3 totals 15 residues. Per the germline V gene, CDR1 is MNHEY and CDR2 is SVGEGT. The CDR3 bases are TGTGCCAGCAAAGGTGGCGGGACAGTAAACAATGAGCAGTTCTTC. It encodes CASKGGGTVNNEQFF.

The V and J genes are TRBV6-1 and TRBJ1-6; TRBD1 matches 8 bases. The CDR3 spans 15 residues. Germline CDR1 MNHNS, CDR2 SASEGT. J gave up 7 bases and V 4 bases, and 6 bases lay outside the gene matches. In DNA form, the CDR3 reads TGTGCCAGCAGTGTGACCGGGACAGGCAATTCACCCCTCCACTTT. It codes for CASSVTGTGNSPLHF.

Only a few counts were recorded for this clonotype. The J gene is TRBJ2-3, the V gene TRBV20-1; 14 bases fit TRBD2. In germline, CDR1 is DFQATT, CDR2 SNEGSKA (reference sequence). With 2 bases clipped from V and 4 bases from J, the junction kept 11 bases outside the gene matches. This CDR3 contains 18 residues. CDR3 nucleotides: TGCAGTGCTAGAAGGGGCCGGCCGGGACTAGCGGGGGCAGATACGCAGTATTTT. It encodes CSARRGRPGLAGADTQYF.

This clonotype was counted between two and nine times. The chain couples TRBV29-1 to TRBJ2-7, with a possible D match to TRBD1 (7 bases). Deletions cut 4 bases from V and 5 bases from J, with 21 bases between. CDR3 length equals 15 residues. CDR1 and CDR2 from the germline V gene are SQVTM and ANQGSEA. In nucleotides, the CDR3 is TGCAGCGTTGGTGGGGGGACAGAAGGTGGGGACGAGCAGTACTTC. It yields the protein CSVGGGTEGGDEQYF.

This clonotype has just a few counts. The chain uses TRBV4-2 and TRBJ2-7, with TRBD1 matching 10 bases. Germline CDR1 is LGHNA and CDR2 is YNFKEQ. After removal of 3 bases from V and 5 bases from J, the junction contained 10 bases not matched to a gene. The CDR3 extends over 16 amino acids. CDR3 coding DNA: TGTGCCAGCAGCCACCCCCCGACAGGGGGCATAGACGAGCAGTACTTC. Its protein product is CASSHPPTGGIDEQYF.